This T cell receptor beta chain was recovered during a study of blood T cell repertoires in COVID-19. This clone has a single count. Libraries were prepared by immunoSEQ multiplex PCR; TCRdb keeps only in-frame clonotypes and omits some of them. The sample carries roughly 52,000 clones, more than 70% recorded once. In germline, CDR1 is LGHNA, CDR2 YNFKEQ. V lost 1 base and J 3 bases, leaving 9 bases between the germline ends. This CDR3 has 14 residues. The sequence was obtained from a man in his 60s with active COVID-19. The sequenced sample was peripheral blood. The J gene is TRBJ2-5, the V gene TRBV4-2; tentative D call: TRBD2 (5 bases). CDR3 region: CASSQGPTKETQYF. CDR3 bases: TGTGCCAGCAGCCAAGGACCGACTAAAGAGACCCAGTACTTC.